A selection of T cell receptor beta chains follows, all from one sample in a study of blood T cell repertoires in COVID-19. Using immunoSEQ multiplex PCR, the repertoire was profiled, and TCRdb retains in-frame clones only, with some absent. The sample includes more than 300,000 clones, around 86% of them seen just once. Sequencing was done on a sample of PBMCs or T cells enriched from blood (not recorded which). The receptor set was obtained from a woman between 18 and 29 years old who had recovered from COVID-19. Each CDR3 is given with its conserved first and last residue. The order of the fields is D gene, clone size, J gene, V gene, CDR3 protein, CDR3 DNA. D genes are given only for firm matches. Clone size is shown for a subset of rows, as once, few, many or a class of expanded clone.

>-|-|TRBJ2-2|TRBV19
CASTPGQFPGELFF
TGTGCCAGCACCCCCGGACAATTCCCCGGGGAGCTGTTTTTT
>-|-|TRBJ1-1|TRBV11-3
CASSLVGGSRAFF
TGTGCCAGCAGCTTAGTAGGGGGTTCAAGAGCTTTCTTT
>TRBD2|-|TRBJ2-7|TRBV18
CASSPGTSGVSYEQYF
TGTGCCAGCTCACCAGGGACTAGCGGCGTATCCTACGAGCAGTACTTC
>-|-|TRBJ2-5|TRBV27
CASSGIGTQYF
TGTGCCAGCAGCGGTATTGGGACCCAGTACTTC
>-|few|TRBJ2-5|TRBV27
CASSLDGTGTQYF
TGTGCCAGCAGTTTAGACGGCACAGGGACCCAGTACTTC
>-|-|TRBJ2-1|TRBV7-3
CASSLPPNNEQFF
TGTGCCAGCAGCCTCCCTCCTAACAATGAGCAGTTCTTC
>-|-|TRBJ2-2|TRBV28
CASSLIGRTFTGELFF
TGTGCCAGCAGTTTAATAGGGAGAACTTTCACCGGGGAGCTGTTTTTT
>TRBD1|-|TRBJ1-5|TRBV3-1/TRBV3-2
CASRGQDDQPQHF
TGTGCCAGCAGGGGACAGGACGATCAGCCCCAGCATTTT
>TRBD1|-|TRBJ1-1|TRBV12-3/TRBV12-4
CASSGQENTEAFF
TGTGCCAGCAGTGGACAGGAGAACACTGAAGCTTTCTTT
>-|-|TRBJ2-7|TRBV27
CASSFIAGYEQYF
TGTGCCAGCAGTTTTATTGCGGGCTACGAGCAGTACTTC
>-|-|TRBJ2-7|TRBV12-3/TRBV12-4
CASNSQGYEQYF
TGTGCCAGCAATTCTCAGGGGTACGAGCAGTACTTC
>-|-|TRBJ1-1|TRBV5-1
CASSFEQGTEAFF
TGCGCCAGCAGCTTCGAACAGGGAACTGAAGCTTTCTTT